The subject of this entry is one T cell receptor (beta chain). Antigen unknown. Time point described: pretreatment peripheral blood. Produced via immunoSEQ multiplex PCR; TCRdb's table is partial and in-frame only. The sample lists about 63,000 clones; approximately 80% were seen once. This entry comes from a study of PD-L1 blockade in urothelial cancer. At the level of the study: Males with urothelial cancer arising in the bladder constituted twenty-five of the 29 patients.

The trim removed 3 bases at V and 4 bases at J, leaving 4 bases unmatched. Per germline, CDR1 SGHDN and CDR2 FVKESK. There are 15 residues in the CDR3. Points from the study as a whole: Better progression-free and overall survival followed lower pretreatment blood clonality.

The chain combines TRBV14 with TRBJ2-1, with 9 bases that match TRBD1. The sequences come from PBMCs, collected around atezolizumab (anti-PD-L1) treatment. This TCR was recovered from a man in his sixties or seventies with urothelial cancer. The CDR3 sequence: CASSHPGQGYNEQFF. CDR3 DNA: TGTGCCAGCAGCCATCCGGGACAGGGATACAATGAGCAGTTCTTC.